By sample share, the clone carrying this T cell receptor beta chain is large. Antigen specificity is unknown. The time point here: cycle 4 day 1 (C4D1), after more than 5 weeks of nivolumab. In every patient, relapse followed autologous stem cell transplantation, while exposure to brentuximab vedotin differed. Progressive disease, partial response or complete response was each patient's best response. Germline V gives CDR1 LGHNA, CDR2 YNFKEQ. Trimming cost V 4 bases and J 5 bases, with 14 bases left between them. The CDR3 is made up of 14 amino acids. Profiling relied on immunoSEQ multiplex PCR, and the TCRdb table lists in-frame clones only, not all of them. The sample carries 31,000 or so clones, around three quarters recorded once. This record comes from a study of PD-1 blockade in classical Hodgkin lymphoma. Overall study findings and caveats: In CD4+ cells, TCR diversity went up significantly by C4D1, but in CD8+ cells it did not. After ASCT, patients who started nivolumab under 1 year later were excluded.

This chain connects TRBV4-2 to TRBJ1-1; perhaps TRBD1 as D (6 bases). The sequence was obtained from a human donor with classical Hodgkin lymphoma. Sequencing was performed on peripheral blood mononuclear cells (PBMCs), taken before the fourth cycle of nivolumab. The CDR3 spells CASSPSARGTEAFF. The DNA of the CDR3 is TGTGCCAGCAGCCCCTCGGCAAGGGGGACTGAAGCTTTCTTT.